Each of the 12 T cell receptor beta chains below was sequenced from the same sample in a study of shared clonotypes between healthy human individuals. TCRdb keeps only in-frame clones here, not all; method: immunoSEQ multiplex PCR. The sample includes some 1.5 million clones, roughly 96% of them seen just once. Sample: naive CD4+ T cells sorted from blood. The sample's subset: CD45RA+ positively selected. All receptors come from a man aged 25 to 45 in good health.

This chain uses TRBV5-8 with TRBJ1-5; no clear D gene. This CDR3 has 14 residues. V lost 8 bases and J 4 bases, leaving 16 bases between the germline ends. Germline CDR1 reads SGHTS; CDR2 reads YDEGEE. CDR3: CASVRERNNQPQHF. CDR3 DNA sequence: TGTGCCAGTGTAAGGGAGAGGAATAATCAGCCCCAGCATTTT.

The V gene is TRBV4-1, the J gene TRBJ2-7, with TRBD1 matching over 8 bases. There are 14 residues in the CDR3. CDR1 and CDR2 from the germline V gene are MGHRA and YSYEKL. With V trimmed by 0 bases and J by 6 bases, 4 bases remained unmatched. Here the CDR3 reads CASSQDRGRGEQYF. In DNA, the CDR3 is TGCGCCAGCAGCCAAGACAGGGGGCGTGGCGAGCAGTACTTC.

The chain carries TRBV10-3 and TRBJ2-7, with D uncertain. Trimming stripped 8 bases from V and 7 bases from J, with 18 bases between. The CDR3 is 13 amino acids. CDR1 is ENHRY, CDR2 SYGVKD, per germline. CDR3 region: CAIARDGEGEQYF. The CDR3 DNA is TGTGCCATCGCTAGGGATGGGGAAGGAGAGCAGTACTTC.

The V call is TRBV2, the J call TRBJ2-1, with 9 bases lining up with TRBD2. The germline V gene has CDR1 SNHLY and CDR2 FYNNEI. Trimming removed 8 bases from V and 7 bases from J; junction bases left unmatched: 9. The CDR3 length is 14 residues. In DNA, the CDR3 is TGTGCCAGCCGGCGGGAGGGCCTAGAAAATGAGCAGTTCTTC. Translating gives CASRREGLENEQFF. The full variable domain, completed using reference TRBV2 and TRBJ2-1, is EPEVTQTPSHQVTQMGQEVILRCVPISNHLYFYWYRQILGQKVEFLVSFYNNEISEKSEIFDDQFSVERPDGSNFTLKIRSTKLEDSAMYFCASRREGLENEQFFGPGTRLTVL.

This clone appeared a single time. The CDR3 sequence: CASSLMQGTDTQYF. The DNA for the CDR3 is TGTGCCAGCAGCTTAATGCAGGGCACAGATACGCAGTATTTT. V and J are TRBV7-8 and TRBJ2-3; no reliable D call. This CDR3 comprises 14 residues. The V and J ends lost 2 bases and 1 base respectively, with 7 bases between them. Germline V gene sequence: CDR1 SGHVS, CDR2 FQNEAQ.

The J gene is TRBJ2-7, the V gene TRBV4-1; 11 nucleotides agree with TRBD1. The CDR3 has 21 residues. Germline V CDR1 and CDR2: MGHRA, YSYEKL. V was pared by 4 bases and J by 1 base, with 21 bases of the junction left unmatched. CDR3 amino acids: CASSRKTTTGTGGAFSYEQYF. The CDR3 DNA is TGCGCCAGCAGCCGCAAGACTACCACCGGGACAGGGGGTGCTTTTTCCTACGAGCAGTACTTC.

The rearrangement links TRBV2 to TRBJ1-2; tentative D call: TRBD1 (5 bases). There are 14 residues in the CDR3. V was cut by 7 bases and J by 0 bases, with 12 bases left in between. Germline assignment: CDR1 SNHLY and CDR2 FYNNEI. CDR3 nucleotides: TGTGCCAGCACGGCGAGGGACGCTAACTATGGCTACACCTTC. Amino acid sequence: CASTARDANYGYTF.

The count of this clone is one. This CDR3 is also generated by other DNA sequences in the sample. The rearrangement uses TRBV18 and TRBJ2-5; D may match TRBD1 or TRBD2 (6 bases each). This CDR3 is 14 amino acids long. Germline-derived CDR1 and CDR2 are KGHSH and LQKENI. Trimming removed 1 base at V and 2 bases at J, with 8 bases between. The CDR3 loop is CASSPQGGQETQYF. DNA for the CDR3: TGTGCCAGCTCACCACAGGGGGGTCAAGAGACCCAGTACTTC.

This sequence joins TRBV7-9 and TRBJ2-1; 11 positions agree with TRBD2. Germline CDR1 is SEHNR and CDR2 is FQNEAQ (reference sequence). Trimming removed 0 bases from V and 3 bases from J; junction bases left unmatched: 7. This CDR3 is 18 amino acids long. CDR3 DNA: TGTGCCAGCAGCTTAGCGGTGCCTAGCGGGAGGCACTACAATGAGCAGTTCTTC. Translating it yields CASSLAVPSGRHYNEQFF. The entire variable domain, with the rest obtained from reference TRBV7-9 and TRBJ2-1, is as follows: DTGVSQNPRHKITKRGQNVTFRCDPISEHNRLYWYRQTLGQGPEFLTYFQNEAQLEKSRLLSDRFSAERPKGSFSTLEIQRTEQGDSAMYLCASSLAVPSGRHYNEQFFGPGTRLTVL.

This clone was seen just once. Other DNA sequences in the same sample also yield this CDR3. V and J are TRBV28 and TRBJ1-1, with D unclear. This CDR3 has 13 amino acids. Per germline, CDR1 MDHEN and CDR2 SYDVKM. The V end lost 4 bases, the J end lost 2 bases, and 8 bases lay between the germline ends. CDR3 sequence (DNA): TGTGCCAGCAGTTCCACACCAAACACTGAAGCTTTCTTT. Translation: CASSSTPNTEAFF.

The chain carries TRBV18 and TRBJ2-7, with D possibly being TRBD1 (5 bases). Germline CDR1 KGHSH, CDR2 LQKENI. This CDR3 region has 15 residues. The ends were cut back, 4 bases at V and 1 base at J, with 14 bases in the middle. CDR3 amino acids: CASSQYRSRSYEQYF. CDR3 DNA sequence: TGTGCCAGCTCACAATACAGGAGTAGATCCTACGAGCAGTACTTC.

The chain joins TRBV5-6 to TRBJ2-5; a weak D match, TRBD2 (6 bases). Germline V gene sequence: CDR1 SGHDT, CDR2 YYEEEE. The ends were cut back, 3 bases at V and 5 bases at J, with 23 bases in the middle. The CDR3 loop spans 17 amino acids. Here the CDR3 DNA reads TGTGCCAGCAGCTCTAGACATGGACTATTAGGTGGGGAGACCCAGTACTTC. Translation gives CASSSRHGLLGGETQYF.